This T cell receptor beta chain was sequenced during a study of vaccination effects on CD4 cells after COVID-19. About the research overall: Vaccination followed sampling of two convalescent patients by 16 days and one week respectively.

This clone has only one observation. Its specificity is not known. CDR1 is SGHNT and CDR2 is YYREEE in the germline V gene (reference sequence). J gave up 2 bases and V 4 bases, and 3 bases lay outside the gene matches. The CDR3 runs to 14 residues. Generated by immunoSEQ multiplex PCR, the TCRdb table keeps only in-frame clones and is missing some. The data hold tens of thousands of clones, with 73% observed a single time. Expansion with viral peptide pools was applied to antigen-specific CD4+ T cells by the ViraFEST assay prior to sequencing. CD4+ T cells were isolated after around ten days of culture. The person acquired a PCR-confirmed SARS-CoV-2 infection between March and December 2020. PBMC were cultured at a few million per well with roughly 10 IU/ml IL-2 and 10 ug/ml peptides. Each culture had half its medium swapped for IL-2 medium on days 3 and 7.

The chain is built from TRBV5-4 and TRBJ2-1; TRBD2 matches at 7 bases. Sequenced here: CD4+ T cells from PBMCs cultured with HIV peptides, sampled before COVID-19 vaccination. Subset in this sample: HIV-1 Nef peptide pool negative control/reference culture. The sequence came from a human donor who had a prior SARS-CoV-2 infection. The CDR3 sequence is CASSPSGPYNEQFF. The CDR3 DNA follows: TGTGCCAGCAGCCCTAGCGGACCCTACAATGAGCAGTTCTTC.